A selection of T cell receptor beta chains follows, all from one sample in a study of blood T cell repertoires in COVID-19. Clones were read by immunoSEQ multiplex PCR, and TCRdb kept only the in-frame ones, dropping some. The table lists about 220,000 clones, roughly 84% of them singletons. The sequenced material came from PBMCs or T cells enriched from blood (not recorded which). These receptor sequences come from a woman in her 40s who had recovered from COVID-19. Each CDR3 is given with its conserved first and last residue.

j_call | v_call | cdr3_aa
TRBJ1-1 | TRBV5-1 | CASAKGELNTEAFF
TRBJ1-1 | TRBV28 | CASAEGGGEAFF
TRBJ2-5 | TRBV7-9 | CASSVPSGGTETQYF
TRBJ1-3 | TRBV6-4 | CASKGAVLWGNTIYF
TRBJ2-1 | TRBV28 | CASRPVRLAGRSNEQFF
TRBJ2-5 | TRBV2 | CASGGLEGETQYF
TRBJ2-1 | TRBV6-5 | CASRIQGSRYNEQFF
TRBJ2-7 | TRBV3-1/TRBV3-2 | CASSQGWGTNEQYF
TRBJ2-2 | TRBV19 | CASSPQNTGELFF
TRBJ1-4 | TRBV5-1 | CASSWGQGQEKLFF
TRBJ1-3 | TRBV29-1 | CSVEWRNSGNTIYF
TRBJ1-6 | TRBV7-9 | CASSRQTSPLHF
TRBJ1-2 | TRBV25-1 | CASSESLKGVRYTF
TRBJ1-6 | TRBV5-5 | CASSASPRTGLSFLHF
TRBJ1-1 | TRBV19 | CASSWDQGRLVDTEAFF
TRBJ1-1 | TRBV7-6 | CASSFRTGYPNTEAFF
TRBJ2-3 | TRBV5-1 | CASSPGLAHTDTQYF
TRBJ2-1 | TRBV5-1 | CASRGVAEDYNEQFF
TRBJ1-1 | TRBV2 | CASSEMTGLGTEAFF
TRBJ2-1 | TRBV10-1 | CASSDGGGNEQFF
TRBJ2-1 | TRBV2 | CASSEKSGNYNEQFF
TRBJ2-7 | TRBV28 | CASSVLAEAYEQYF
TRBJ2-1 | TRBV18 | CASSPGQLSYNEQFF
TRBJ2-3 | TRBV5-1 | CASSLKAGTDDTDTQYF
TRBJ1-1 | TRBV7-9 | CASSVPGTSNTEAFF
TRBJ1-1 | TRBV5-1 | CASSQRTGRTEAFF
TRBJ1-2 | TRBV6-5 | CASRGTARDYGYTF